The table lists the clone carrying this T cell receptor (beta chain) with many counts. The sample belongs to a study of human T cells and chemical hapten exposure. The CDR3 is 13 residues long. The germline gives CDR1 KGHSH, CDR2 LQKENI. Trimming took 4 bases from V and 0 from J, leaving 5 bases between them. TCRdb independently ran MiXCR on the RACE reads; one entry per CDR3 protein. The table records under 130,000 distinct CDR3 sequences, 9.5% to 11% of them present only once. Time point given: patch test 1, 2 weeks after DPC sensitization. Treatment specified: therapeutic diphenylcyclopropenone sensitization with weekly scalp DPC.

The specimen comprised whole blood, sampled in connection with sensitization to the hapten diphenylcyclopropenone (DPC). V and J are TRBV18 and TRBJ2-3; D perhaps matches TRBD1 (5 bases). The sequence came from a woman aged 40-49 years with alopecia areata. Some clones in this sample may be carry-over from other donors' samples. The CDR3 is CASSQGSTDTQYF. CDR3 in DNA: TGTGCCAGCTCACAGGGGAGCACAGATACGCAGTATTTT.